A selection of T cell receptor beta chains follows, all from one sample in a study of response to subunit inactivated influenza vaccine. TCRdb reanalysed the RT-PCR reads using MiXCR and keeps one entry per CDR3 protein. The sample includes around 530,000 distinct CDR3 sequences, roughly 10% of them seen just once. Source: PBMCs from blood, taken on the day of vaccination. These receptor sequences come from a man aged 50 or older who received an inactivated influenza vaccine. CDR3s include the opening cysteine and the closing phenylalanine or tryptophan. Fields, in order: D gene, V gene, clone size, J gene, CDR3 protein, CDR3 DNA. A D gene is named only where the DNA matches it firmly. Clone size appears in some rows only: once, few, many, or a class for an expanded clone.

TRBD2,TRBV28,-,TRBJ2-5,CASSPGREGQETQYF,TGTGCCAGCAGCCCAGGGCGGGAGGGCCAAGAGACCCAGTACTTC
-,TRBV12-3/TRBV12-4,-,TRBJ1-1,CASRLGGNTEAFF,TGTGCCAGCAGGTTAGGGGGAAACACTGAAGCTTTCTTT
-,TRBV5-1,-,TRBJ2-7,CASSLAQESFYEQYF,TGCGCCAGCAGCTTGGCCCAGGAAAGCTTCTACGAGCAGTACTTC
-,TRBV5-6,few,TRBJ2-3,CASSLAVFRRGDTQYF,TGTGCCAGCAGCTTGGCCGTTTTCCGCCGGGGAGATACGCAGTATTTT
-,TRBV7-9,few,TRBJ1-1,CASSTRGGSNTEAFF,TGTGCCAGCAGCACCCGGGGGGGGTCGAACACTGAAGCTTTCTTT
-,TRBV5-1,few,TRBJ1-2,CASSLARVDGYTF,TGCGCCAGCAGCTTGGCAAGGGTGGATGGCTACACCTTC
-,TRBV5-7,-,TRBJ2-5,CASGTGLSQVTQYF,TGTGCCAGCGGCACCGGGCTCAGCCAGGTGACCCAGTACTTC
-,TRBV4-1,-,TRBJ1-2,CASSQEKQGWGYTF,TGCGCCAGCAGCCAGGAGAAACAGGGATGGGGCTACACCTTC
-,TRBV12-3/TRBV12-4,few,TRBJ1-1,CASKRQDLSAFF,TGTGCCAGCAAACGACAGGACCTCAGTGCTTTCTTT
-,TRBV24-1,-,TRBJ2-1,CATSDLGRGNEQFF,TGTGCCACCAGTGATTTAGGACGGGGCAATGAGCAGTTCTTC
TRBD2,TRBV12-3/TRBV12-4,-,TRBJ2-3,CASSSRWREGTDTQYF,TGTGCCAGCAGTTCCCGGTGGCGGGAGGGCACAGATACGCAGTATTTT
-,TRBV14,few,TRBJ2-1,CASSQDIRVGRNEQFF,TGTGCCAGCAGCCAAGATATCAGGGTAGGGAGGAATGAGCAGTTCTTC
TRBD1,TRBV11-2,-,TRBJ1-1,CASRQTTGIGTEAFF,TGTGCCAGCAGACAAACGACAGGGATTGGAACTGAAGCTTTCTTT
TRBD2,TRBV28,many,TRBJ2-3,CASSSGGLSTDTQYF,TGTGCCAGCAGTTCGGGAGGCCTTAGCACAGATACGCAGTATTTT
-,TRBV24-1,-,TRBJ2-7,CATSDPGGGGDEQYF,TGTGCCACCAGTGATCCGGGAGGCGGGGGCGACGAGCAGTACTTC
-,TRBV30,few,TRBJ2-4,CAWSVTQGIPNIQYF,TGTGCCTGGAGTGTAACCCAGGGGATTCCAAACATTCAGTACTTC
-,TRBV28,few,TRBJ2-3,CASNLMTIAGSLDTQYF,TGTGCCAGCAACCTAATGACGATCGCCGGGTCGTTGGATACGCAGTATTTT
-,TRBV7-9,-,TRBJ2-4,CASSQSQDKNIQYF,TGTGCCAGCAGTCAATCTCAGGACAAAAACATTCAGTACTTC
TRBD1,TRBV11-1,few,TRBJ2-7,CASSLGALTGTGRSYEQYF,TGTGCCAGCAGCTTAGGGGCCCTCACCGGGACAGGGAGGTCCTACGAGCAGTACTTC
-,TRBV29-1,many,TRBJ2-3,CSVGAVQGGTDTQYF,TGCAGCGTTGGGGCCGTTCAAGGGGGCACAGATACGCAGTATTTT
-,TRBV28,-,TRBJ1-1,CASGRVRDTEAFF,TGTGCCAGCGGCCGGGTCAGGGACACTGAAGCTTTCTTT
TRBD1,TRBV4-3,many,TRBJ2-3,CASSLQVTGTDTQYF,TGCGCCAGCAGCCTACAGGTGACAGGGACAGATACGCAGTATTTT
-,TRBV7-8,-,TRBJ2-1,CASSLVRLGWNEQFF,TGTGCCAGCAGCTTAGTCAGGCTGGGGTGGAATGAGCAGTTCTTC
-,TRBV6-5,-,TRBJ1-2,CASSYRSTRTASRYTF,TGTGCCAGCAGTTACCGATCGACACGGACAGCAAGTCGCTACACCTTC
-,TRBV20-1,few,TRBJ2-1,CSAKPRERYNEQFF,TGCAGTGCCAAACCAAGGGAAAGGTACAATGAGCAGTTCTTC
-,TRBV20-1,-,TRBJ1-6,CSASDGGNSPLHF,TGCAGTGCTTCGGACGGAGGAAATTCACCCCTCCACTTT
-,TRBV5-1,many,TRBJ1-1,CASSPASEGLEAFF,TGCGCCAGCAGCCCCGCCTCTGAGGGGCTTGAAGCTTTCTTT
-,TRBV20-1,few,TRBJ2-2,CSARDTTGVATGELFF,TGCAGTGCTAGAGATACGACAGGTGTTGCCACCGGGGAGCTGTTTTTT
-,TRBV7-2,few,TRBJ2-5,CASSLGWQQETQYF,TGTGCCAGCAGCTTAGGCTGGCAGCAAGAGACCCAGTACTTC
-,TRBV5-6,few,TRBJ1-2,CASSLERRGAYGYTF,TGTGCCAGCAGCTTGGAGCGCCGTGGCGCCTATGGCTACACCTTC
TRBD2,TRBV11-2,once,TRBJ2-3,CASSPRGVLGRTPTDTQYF,TGTGCCAGCAGCCCTCGAGGGGTGCTCGGGAGGACTCCCACAGATACGCAGTATTTT
-,TRBV4-3,many,TRBJ2-3,CASSQVGAATDTQYF,TGCGCCAGCAGCCAAGTTGGGGCAGCCACAGATACGCAGTATTTT
TRBD1,TRBV19,-,TRBJ2-1,CASSKTGRIYNDEQFF,TGTGCCAGTAGTAAGACAGGGAGAATTTACAATGACGAGCAGTTCTTC
TRBD2,TRBV5-5,-,TRBJ2-3,CASSPSAGGITDTQYF,TGTGCCAGCAGCCCCTCAGCGGGAGGCATCACAGATACGCAGTATTTT
-,TRBV29-1,-,TRBJ2-5,CSARARALQETQYF,TGCAGCGCCCGTGCTCGGGCCCTCCAAGAGACCCAGTACTTC
-,TRBV5-1,-,TRBJ1-1,CASSLDGLTGITEAFF,TGCGCCAGCAGCTTGGATGGACTGACTGGTATCACTGAAGCTTTCTTT
TRBD2,TRBV7-2,many,TRBJ2-1,CASSLGSSGRSYNEQFF,TGTGCCAGCAGCTTAGGTAGTAGCGGGAGGTCCTACAATGAGCAGTTCTTC
-,TRBV12-3/TRBV12-4,few,TRBJ2-1,CASSFVNSNEQFF,TGTGCCAGCAGTTTTGTAAATTCGAATGAGCAGTTCTTC
TRBD1,TRBV29-1,many,TRBJ2-1,CSVVQGAVYNEQFF,TGCAGCGTTGTACAGGGGGCTGTCTACAATGAGCAGTTCTTC
-,TRBV11-2,-,TRBJ2-5,CASSSYRMVETQYF,TGTGCCAGCAGCTCCTACCGGATGGTGGAGACCCAGTACTTC
TRBD2,TRBV7-8,few,TRBJ2-3,CASSLARAGVADTQYF,TGTGCCAGCAGCTTAGCACGAGCGGGAGTGGCAGATACGCAGTATTTT
-,TRBV28,-,TRBJ1-6,CASRPDSLNSPLHF,TGTGCCAGCAGACCCGACAGCCTTAATTCACCCCTCCACTTT
TRBD2,TRBV20-1,-,TRBJ2-1,CSASGGTSGSYEQFF,TGCAGTGCCTCGGGCGGGACTAGCGGGAGCTATGAGCAGTTCTTC